Sequencing of this TCR beta chain was carried out in a study of blood T cell repertoires in COVID-19 (dated by TCRdb to 2019 to 2021). A note on the overall study: Samples from collaborators originated in the United States, Italy and Spain and spanned both the acute and convalescent phases of COVID-19. Samples came from the ongoing ImmuneRACE study (first 160 participants) plus 1,254 subjects from 6 global collaborators. The dataset comprised deeply sampled blood TCRbeta repertoires from subjects exposed to, actively infected with, or recovered from COVID-19. The prospective study material was composed of cDNA or gDNA derived from T cells, B-cell-depleted T cells, or PBMCs. Where available, HLA class I and class II types were obtained from metadata supplied by the sample provider rather than from assay-based typing. The repertoires were made available in a free public database intended to serve as a resource for research on the immune response to SARS-CoV-2. Sample metadata almost always included a de-identified subject ID, COVID-19 status, age in years and sex. What the authors observed across the whole study: The quantity of clinical and demographic metadata differed by source and by participant and was supplied without curation.

Based on the germline V gene, the CDR1 and CDR2 sequences are SGHAT and FQNNGV. From the cysteine through the phenylalanine, the CDR3 covers 17 amino acids. CDR3 DNA is the only sequence kept; it has 51 bases, read in frame from the first base. From V the trimming removes 1 base and from J it removes 1 base, while the gene matches leave 6 bases of the junction unaccounted for. Collaborating institutions collected whole blood in K2EDTA tubes following their own protocols. For TCRbeta analysis, collaborators shipped samples as frozen whole blood, isolated PBMCs, or DNA extracted from either of those sample types. TCRbeta CDR3 regions were amplified from genomic DNA by means of the immunoSEQ Assay, a bias-controlled multiplex PCR. The paper's processing steps were these. Nucleated cell counts per sample were estimated from amplification of reference gene primers within the assay. To quantify the absolute abundance of each unique TCRbeta CDR3 rearrangement, sequence reads were collapsed and filtered. For each sample, productive Simpson clonality was calculated as the square root of Simpson's diversity index over productive rearrangements. TCRdb retrieved this table from immuneACCESS and kept in-frame rearrangements only. Not all clones are present; in checked studies, unresolved V genes account for under half, and no reason is known for the remainder. Clonal size and the V and J genes are those of that table, whereas D and trimming came from the DNA. The sample table contains some 150,000 clones; only one count was recorded for 65% to 85% of them. Approximately 8% of the sample is in the top ten clones.

As to this clone: Its antigen is not yet known. Base qualities are missing; no much larger clone stands one base away.

This clonotype was obtained from a man aged 50-59 years with active or convalescent COVID-19. What was sequenced was peripheral blood. The chain links TRBV11-2 with TRBJ2-2; 7 junctional bases match TRBD1. DNA sequence: TGTGCCAGCAGCTTAGTGACAGGGTCTCGGAACACCGGGGAGCTGTTTTTT. It is translated as CASSLVTGSRNTGELFF.